This T cell receptor beta chain was recovered during a study of human T cells and chemical hapten exposure (dated by TCRdb to the early 2020s). At the level of the whole study: For sensitization, 2% DPC in acetone was applied to a roughly 2 cm by roughly 2 cm area of upper inner arm skin. The libraries were sequenced as a pool, and the TCR yield per sample differed mostly because of small variations in library volumes within the pool. Patch testing was done on the upper back using Finn chambers containing 0.01% DPC, and results were scored after 6 days according to International Contact Dermatitis Research Group standards. For TCR sequencing, blood came from 25 to 35 alopecia patients at anywhere from one to four time points (pre-sensitization, 2, 6 and 24 weeks). The study tracked peripheral blood TCR repertoire changes in vivo during primary and secondary sensitization to the hapten diphenylcyclopropenone (DPC) in alopecia patients. The patient cohort, mostly female, included alopecia areata with under or over 50% scalp involvement, alopecia totalis and alopecia universalis. Blood was sampled from patients pre-sensitization (week 0) and at 2, 6 and about 24 weeks after DPC sensitization. Throughout the roughly 26-week study period, patients were also given weekly therapeutic DPC doses on the scalp.

What the authors observed across the whole study: Expanded TCRs formed significantly more large CDR3 similarity clusters than pre-sensitization or healthy control sets, consistent with antigen-driven responses. Patch test score correlated positively with the number of PT1 expanded TCRs, reaching significance at thresholds 8, 16 and 32 but not at 4. All patients had alopecia, a presumed autoimmune disease, so their immune response might differ from that of healthy individuals. Repeated subsampling changed both the strength of the expansion versus patch-test correlation and the threshold at which the correlation became significant. No change with DPC sensitization was found in the number of TCRs above 1 in 1000 frequency, and no evidence of global repertoire structure alterations was found.

The CDR3 runs 16 residues from the cysteine to the phenylalanine. Only the CDR3 DNA is retained, 48 bases long and in frame from the first base. V is shortened by 3 bases, J by 0 bases, and the region joining them spans 11 bases. Per the germline V gene, MGHDK is the CDR1 and SYGVNS is the CDR2. Receptor libraries were prepared by RACE. TCRdb records NextSeq 500 as the sequencer. Library preparation attached unique molecular identifiers to individual cDNA molecules for quantitative, reproducible TCR counting. From each blood RNA sample, both TCR alpha and TCR beta chains were sequenced. Per the authors' processing: A median of about 87,000 TCRs per sample was observed, with a range of about 23,224 to 690,600. The Decombinator software suite was used to annotate the V, J and CDR3 of the TCR reads. For PS versus PT1 abundance plots, all samples were subsampled to the same number of TCRs (28,000). TCRs were defined as expanded if absent before sensitization and observed at least eight times at the 2-week time point. Using fastp trimming at Q25 and MiXCR clonotype assembly, TCRdb reanalyzed the public sequencing data and kept in-frame beta chains. Every distinct CDR3 protein forms one entry, paired with its most common genes and DNA. None of the V and J calls come from the authors' own analysis; TCRdb made them. This sample holds over 100,000 distinct CDR3 sequences; 10% to 12% were observed only once. The top ten clonotypes cover 2% to 2.5% of the sample.

Per the publication, the time point label means: patch test 3, about 24 weeks after DPC sensitization. This specimen's treatment or condition label, per the study, means: therapeutic diphenylcyclopropenone sensitization with weekly scalp DPC. At every patch-test visit, the blood draw took place before the patch test was put on. Patients were considered eligible if aged 18 to 70, diagnosed with alopecia and deemed suitable for DPC therapy, and patients were excluded if pregnant. Total RNA was extracted from unfractionated whole blood that had been collected in Tempus Blood RNA tubes. Comments on this clonotype: The antigen this receptor binds is unknown. The input lacks base qualities; no much larger clone sits a single base away.

The rearranged chain carries TRBV25-1 and TRBJ1-4; no D gene can be assigned with confidence. Source: whole blood, taken in connection with sensitization to the hapten diphenylcyclopropenone (DPC). This receptor was identified in a woman between 50 and 59 years old with alopecia areata. Some clones in this sample may be carry-over from other donors' samples. The nucleotides read TGTGCCAGCAGTGAGATCCAGCATGCAACTAATGAAAAACTGTTTTTT. Translated, this is CASSEIQHATNEKLFF.